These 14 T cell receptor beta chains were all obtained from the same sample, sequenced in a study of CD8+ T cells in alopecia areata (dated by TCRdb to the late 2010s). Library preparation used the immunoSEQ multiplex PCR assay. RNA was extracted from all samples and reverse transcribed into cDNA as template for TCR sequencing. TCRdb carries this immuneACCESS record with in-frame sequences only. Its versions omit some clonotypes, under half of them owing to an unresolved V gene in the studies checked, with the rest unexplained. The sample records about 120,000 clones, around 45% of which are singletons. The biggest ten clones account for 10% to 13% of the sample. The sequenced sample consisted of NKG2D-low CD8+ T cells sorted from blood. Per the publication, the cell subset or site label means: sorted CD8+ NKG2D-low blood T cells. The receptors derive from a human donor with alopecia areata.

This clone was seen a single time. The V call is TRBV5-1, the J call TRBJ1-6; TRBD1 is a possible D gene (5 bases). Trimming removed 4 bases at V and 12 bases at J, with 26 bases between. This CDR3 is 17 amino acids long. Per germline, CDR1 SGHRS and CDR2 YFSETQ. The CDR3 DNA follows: TGCGCCAGCAGCCCCTCGGGGGAGCGGGCCCACTCCGGACCCCTCCACTTT. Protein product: CASSPSGERAHSGPLHF.

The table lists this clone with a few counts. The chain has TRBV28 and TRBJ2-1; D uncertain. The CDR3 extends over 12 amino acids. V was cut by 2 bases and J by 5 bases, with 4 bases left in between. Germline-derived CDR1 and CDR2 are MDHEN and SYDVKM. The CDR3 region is CASSLGDNEQFF. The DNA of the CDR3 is TGTGCCAGCAGTTTAGGTGACAATGAGCAGTTCTTC.

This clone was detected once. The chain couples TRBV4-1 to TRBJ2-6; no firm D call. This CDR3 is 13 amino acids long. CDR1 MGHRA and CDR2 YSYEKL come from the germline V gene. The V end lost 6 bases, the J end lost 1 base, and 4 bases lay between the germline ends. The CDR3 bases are TGCGCCAGCAGGGGGTCTGGGGCCAACGTCCTGACTTTC. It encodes CASRGSGANVLTF.

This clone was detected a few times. CDR3 residues: CSEDGYTF. The CDR3 DNA sequence: TGCAGCGAGGATGGCTACACCTTC. The chain employs TRBV29-1 and TRBJ1-2; unclear D gene. The V end was cut by 7 bases, the J end by 6 bases, with 3 bases between. The CDR3 totals 8 residues. Per germline, CDR1 SQVTM and CDR2 ANQGSEA.

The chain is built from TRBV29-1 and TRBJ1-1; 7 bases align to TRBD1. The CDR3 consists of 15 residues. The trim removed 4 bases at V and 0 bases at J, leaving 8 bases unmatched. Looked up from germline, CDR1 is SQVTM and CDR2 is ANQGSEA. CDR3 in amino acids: CSVVGRGGLNTEAFF. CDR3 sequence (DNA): TGCAGCGTTGTGGGGCGAGGGGGCCTGAACACTGAAGCTTTCTTT.

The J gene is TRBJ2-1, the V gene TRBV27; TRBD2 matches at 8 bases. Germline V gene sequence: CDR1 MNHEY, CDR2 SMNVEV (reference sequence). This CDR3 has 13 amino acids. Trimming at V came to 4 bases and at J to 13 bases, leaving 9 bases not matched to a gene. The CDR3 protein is CASSSPSGGPQFF. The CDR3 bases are TGTGCCAGCAGTTCTCCAAGCGGGGGCCCACAGTTCTTC.

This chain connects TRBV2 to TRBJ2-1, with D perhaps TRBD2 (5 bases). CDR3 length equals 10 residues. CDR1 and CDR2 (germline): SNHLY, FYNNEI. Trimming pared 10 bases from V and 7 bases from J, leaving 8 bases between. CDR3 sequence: CATGKNEQFF. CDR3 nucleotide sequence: TGTGCCACCGGGAAAAATGAGCAGTTCTTC.

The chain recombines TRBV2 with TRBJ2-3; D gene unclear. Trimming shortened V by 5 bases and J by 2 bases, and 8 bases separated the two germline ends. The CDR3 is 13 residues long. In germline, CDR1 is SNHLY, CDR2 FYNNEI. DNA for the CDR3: TGTGCCAGCAGTCTCACCCACACAGATACGCAGTATTTT. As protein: CASSLTHTDTQYF.

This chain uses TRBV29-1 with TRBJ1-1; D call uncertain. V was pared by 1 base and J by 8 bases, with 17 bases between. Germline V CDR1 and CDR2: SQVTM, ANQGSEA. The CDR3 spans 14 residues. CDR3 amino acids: CSVEGLAGRQEAFF. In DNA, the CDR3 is TGCAGCGTTGAAGGCTTGGCGGGTCGACAAGAAGCTTTCTTT.

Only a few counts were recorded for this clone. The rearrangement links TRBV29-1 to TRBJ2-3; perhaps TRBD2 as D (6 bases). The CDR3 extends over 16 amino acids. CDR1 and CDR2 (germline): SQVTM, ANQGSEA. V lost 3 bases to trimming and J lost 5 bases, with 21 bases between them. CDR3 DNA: TGCAGCGTTGATGGAGGATTTGGGACTTCCCAAGATACGCAGTATTTT. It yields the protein CSVDGGFGTSQDTQYF.

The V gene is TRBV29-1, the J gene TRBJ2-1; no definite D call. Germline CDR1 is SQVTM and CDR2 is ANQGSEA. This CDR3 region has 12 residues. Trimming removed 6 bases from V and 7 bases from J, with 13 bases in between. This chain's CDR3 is CSVPAPPNEQFF. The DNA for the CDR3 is TGCAGCGTGCCAGCTCCTCCAAATGAGCAGTTCTTC.

The DNA for the CDR3 is TGCGCCAGCAGCCAGGTGGCAGGGGAAGCCTATGGCTACACCTTC. Protein product: CASSQVAGEAYGYTF. The chain uses TRBV4-1 and TRBJ1-2, with D possibly being TRBD1 (6 bases). Germline V CDR1 and CDR2: MGHRA, YSYEKL. V lost 3 bases to trimming and J lost 4 bases, with 15 bases between them. The CDR3 length is 15 residues.

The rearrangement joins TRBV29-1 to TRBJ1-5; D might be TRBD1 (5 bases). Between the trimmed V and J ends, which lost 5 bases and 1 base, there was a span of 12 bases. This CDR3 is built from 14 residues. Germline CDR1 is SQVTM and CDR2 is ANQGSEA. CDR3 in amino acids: CSVSTGTSNQPQHF. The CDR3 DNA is TGCAGCGTTTCAACGGGGACGAGCAATCAGCCCCAGCATTTT.

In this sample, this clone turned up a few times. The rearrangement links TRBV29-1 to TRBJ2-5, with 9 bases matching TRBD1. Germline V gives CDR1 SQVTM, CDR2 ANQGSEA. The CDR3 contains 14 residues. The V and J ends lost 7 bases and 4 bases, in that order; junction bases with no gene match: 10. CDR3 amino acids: CSDGTGTPPETQYF. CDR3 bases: TGCAGCGATGGGACAGGGACCCCCCCAGAGACCCAGTACTTC.